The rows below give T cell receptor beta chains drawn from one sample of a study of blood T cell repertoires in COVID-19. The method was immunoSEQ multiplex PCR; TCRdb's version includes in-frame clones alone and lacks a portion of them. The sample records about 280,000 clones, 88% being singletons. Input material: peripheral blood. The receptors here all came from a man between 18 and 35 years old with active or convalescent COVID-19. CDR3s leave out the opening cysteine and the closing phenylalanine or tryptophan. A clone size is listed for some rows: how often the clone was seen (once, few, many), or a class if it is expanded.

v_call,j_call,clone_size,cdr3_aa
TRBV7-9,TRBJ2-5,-,ASSLGGSGGPRTETQY
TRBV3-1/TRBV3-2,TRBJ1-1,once,ASSLKLSGATEAF
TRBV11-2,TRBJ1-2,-,ASSFQGDYGYT
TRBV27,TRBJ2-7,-,ASKKTGGGAYEQY
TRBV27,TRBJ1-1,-,ASNSPLNTEAF
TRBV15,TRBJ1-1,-,ATSREPGRGNTEAF
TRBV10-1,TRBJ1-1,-,ASSKGRDTEAF
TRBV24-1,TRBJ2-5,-,ATSDRDRVETQY
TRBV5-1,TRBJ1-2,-,ASSLDPRQGGYT
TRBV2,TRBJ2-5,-,ASSEAWTGGRETQY
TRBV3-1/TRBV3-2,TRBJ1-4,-,ASSQDRGKLF
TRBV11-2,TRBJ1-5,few,ASSLDGRRSNQPQH
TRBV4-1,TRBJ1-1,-,ASSQGQGRTEAF
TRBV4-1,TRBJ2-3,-,ASSQPPGGAGTDTQY
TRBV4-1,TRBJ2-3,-,ASRSGGADTQY
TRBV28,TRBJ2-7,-,ASSLEGGAGTYEQY
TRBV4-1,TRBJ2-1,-,ASSQPAAKVDSEQF
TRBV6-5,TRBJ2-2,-,ASSYTSGGGTGELF
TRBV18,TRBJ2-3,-,ASSPPEQTDTQY
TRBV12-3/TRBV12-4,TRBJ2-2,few,ASSIGAGGELF
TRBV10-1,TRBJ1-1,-,ASSESGPTEAF
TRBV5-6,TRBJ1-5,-,ASSRGFSNQPQH
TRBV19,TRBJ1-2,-,ASSISRPSSYGYT
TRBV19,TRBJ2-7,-,ASSIPRQGAFGGEQY
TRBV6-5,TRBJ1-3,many,ASILEIGSGNTIY
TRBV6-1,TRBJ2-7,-,ASSDGTGDYEQY
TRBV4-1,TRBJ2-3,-,ASSKLLLASTDTQY
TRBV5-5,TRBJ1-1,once,ASSPPQGMSTEAF
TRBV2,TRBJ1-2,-,ASSSNRVVGFGYT
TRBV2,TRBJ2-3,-,ASTPGLAGHTQY
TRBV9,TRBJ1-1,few,ASSVDGHKNTEAF
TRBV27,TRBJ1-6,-,ASSLSNRGISYNSPLH
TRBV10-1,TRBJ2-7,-,ASSSYYEQY
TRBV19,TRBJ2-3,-,ASSILRGATDTQY
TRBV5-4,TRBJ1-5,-,ASSLASSYSNQPQH
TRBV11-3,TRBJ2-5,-,ASSWDREETQY
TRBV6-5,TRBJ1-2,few,ASTTHQGTYGYT
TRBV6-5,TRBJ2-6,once,ASIAGSSGANVLT
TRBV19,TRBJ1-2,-,ASSIGLDRTGGYT
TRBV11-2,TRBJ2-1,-,ASSLFYSTDRVNDEQF
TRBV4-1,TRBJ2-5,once,ASSQVVAGGGETQY
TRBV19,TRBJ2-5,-,ASSMGRQGDPKETQY
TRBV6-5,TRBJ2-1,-,ASRSRDRSYNEQF
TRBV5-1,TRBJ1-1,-,ASSLNVGQGQGAF
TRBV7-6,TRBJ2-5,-,ASSYGGTGSGETQY
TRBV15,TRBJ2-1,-,ATSRDSSGLYNEQF
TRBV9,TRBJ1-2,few,ASSVDGTGRYGYT
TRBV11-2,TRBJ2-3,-,ASSLDPGQVWQY
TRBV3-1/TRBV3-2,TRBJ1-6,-,ASSQRGSPLH
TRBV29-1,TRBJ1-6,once,SVTQGGNSPLH
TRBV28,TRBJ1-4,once,ASSSPRGLEKLF
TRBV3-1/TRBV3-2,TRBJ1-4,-,ASSLLDRDRDKKLF
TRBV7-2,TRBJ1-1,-,ASSLTVSHTEAF
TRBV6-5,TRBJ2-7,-,ASSSAQGTGGHEQY